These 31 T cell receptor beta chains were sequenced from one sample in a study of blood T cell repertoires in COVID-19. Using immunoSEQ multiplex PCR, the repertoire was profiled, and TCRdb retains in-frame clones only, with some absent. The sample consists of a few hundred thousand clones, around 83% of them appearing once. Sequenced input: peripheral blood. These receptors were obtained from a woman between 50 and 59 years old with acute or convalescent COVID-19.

CDR3 residues: CASSYSSRADTQYF. The CDR3 DNA reads TGTGCCAGCAGTTACTCGAGTCGCGCAGATACGCAGTATTTT. The rearrangement joins TRBV6-5 to TRBJ2-3; D gene unclear. The CDR3 totals 14 residues. Per the germline V gene, CDR1 is MNHEY and CDR2 is SVGAGI. The V end lost 0 bases, the J end lost 4 bases, and 8 bases lay between the germline ends.

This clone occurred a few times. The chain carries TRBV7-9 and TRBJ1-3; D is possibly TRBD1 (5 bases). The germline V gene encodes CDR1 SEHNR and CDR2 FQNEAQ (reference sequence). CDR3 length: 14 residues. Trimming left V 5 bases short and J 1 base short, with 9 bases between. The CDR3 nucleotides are TGTGCCAGCAGCCTTGGGGCATCTGGAAACACCATATATTTT. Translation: CASSLGASGNTIYF.

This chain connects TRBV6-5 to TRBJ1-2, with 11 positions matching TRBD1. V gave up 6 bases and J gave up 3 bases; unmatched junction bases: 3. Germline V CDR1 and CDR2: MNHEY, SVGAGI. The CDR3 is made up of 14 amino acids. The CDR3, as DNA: TGTGCCAGCAGCTGGACAGGGGGCGACTATGGCTACACCTTC. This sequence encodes CASSWTGGDYGYTF.

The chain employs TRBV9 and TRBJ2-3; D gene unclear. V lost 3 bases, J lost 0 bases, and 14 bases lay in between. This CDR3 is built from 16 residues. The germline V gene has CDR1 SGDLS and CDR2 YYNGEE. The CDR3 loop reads CASSATGFPSTDTQYF. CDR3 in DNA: TGTGCCAGCAGCGCGACGGGTTTCCCTAGCACAGATACGCAGTATTTT.

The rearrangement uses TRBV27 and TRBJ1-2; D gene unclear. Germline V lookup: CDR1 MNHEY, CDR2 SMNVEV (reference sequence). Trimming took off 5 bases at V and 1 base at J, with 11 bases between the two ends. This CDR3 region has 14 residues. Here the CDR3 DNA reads TGTGCCAGCAGTCCCATACAGAGTAACTATGGCTACACCTTC. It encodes CASSPIQSNYGYTF.

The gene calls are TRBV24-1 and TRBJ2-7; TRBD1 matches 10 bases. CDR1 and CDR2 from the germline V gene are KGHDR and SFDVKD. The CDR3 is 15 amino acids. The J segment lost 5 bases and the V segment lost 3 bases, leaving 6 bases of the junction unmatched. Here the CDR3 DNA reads TGTGCCACCAGTGATCCCGGGGACAGGGGCGACGAGCAGTACTTC. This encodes CATSDPGDRGDEQYF.

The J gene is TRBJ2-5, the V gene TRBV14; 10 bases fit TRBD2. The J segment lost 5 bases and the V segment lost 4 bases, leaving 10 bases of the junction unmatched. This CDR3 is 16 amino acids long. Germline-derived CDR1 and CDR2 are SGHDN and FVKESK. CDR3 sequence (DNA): TGTGCCAGCAGCCCTCGGACTAGCGGATCTCTCGAGACCCAGTACTTC. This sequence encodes CASSPRTSGSLETQYF.

CDR3 in amino acids: CASATSGSYNEQFF. The CDR3 DNA follows: TGCGCCAGCGCGACTAGCGGGAGTTACAATGAGCAGTTCTTC. The chain carries TRBV5-1 and TRBJ2-1; 12 positions agree with TRBD2. V was clipped by 7 bases and J by 4 bases; unmatched bases: 3. The CDR3 contains 14 residues. Germline-derived CDR1 and CDR2 are SGHRS and YFSETQ.

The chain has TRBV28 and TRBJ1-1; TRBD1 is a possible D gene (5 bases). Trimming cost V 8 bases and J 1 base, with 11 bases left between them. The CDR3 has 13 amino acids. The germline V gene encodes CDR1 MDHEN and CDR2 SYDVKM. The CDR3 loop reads CASRRTGNTEAFF. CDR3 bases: TGTGCCAGCCGACGAACAGGGAACACTGAAGCTTTCTTT.

The CDR3 nucleotides read TGTGCCAGCAGCTTCCCGGGACAGGGGAGTGGGGCCAACGTCCTGACTTTC. Residues: CASSFPGQGSGANVLTF. The chain has TRBV11-2 and TRBJ2-6; 10 positions match TRBD1. After removal of 3 bases from V and 3 bases from J, the junction contained 5 bases not matched to a gene. The CDR3 spans 17 residues. The germline CDR1 and CDR2 sequences are SGHAT and FQNNGV.

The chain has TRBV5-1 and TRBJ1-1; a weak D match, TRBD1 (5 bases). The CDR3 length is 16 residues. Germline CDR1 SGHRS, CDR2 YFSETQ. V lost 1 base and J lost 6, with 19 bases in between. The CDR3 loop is CASSLSFGRGGAEAFF. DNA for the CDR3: TGCGCCAGCAGCTTGTCCTTTGGACGGGGGGGGGCTGAAGCTTTCTTT.

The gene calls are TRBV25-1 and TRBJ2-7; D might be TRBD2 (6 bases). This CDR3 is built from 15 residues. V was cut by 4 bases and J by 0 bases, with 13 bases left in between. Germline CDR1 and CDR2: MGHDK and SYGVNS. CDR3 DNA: TGTGCCAGCAGTGCCCTCGGGGGTCACTCCTACGAGCAGTACTTC. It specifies CASSALGGHSYEQYF.

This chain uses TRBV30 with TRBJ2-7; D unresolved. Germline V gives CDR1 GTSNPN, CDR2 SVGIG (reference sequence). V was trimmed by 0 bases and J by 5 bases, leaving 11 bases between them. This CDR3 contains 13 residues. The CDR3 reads CAWSVLLINEQYF. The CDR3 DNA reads TGTGCCTGGAGTGTACTCCTGATAAACGAGCAGTACTTC.

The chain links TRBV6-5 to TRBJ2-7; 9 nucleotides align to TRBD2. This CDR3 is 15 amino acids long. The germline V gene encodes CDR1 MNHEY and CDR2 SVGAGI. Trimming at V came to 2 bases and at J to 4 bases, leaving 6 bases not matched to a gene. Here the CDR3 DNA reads TGTGCCAGCAGTTACAGGCTAGCGGGATCATACGAGCAGTACTTC. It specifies CASSYRLAGSYEQYF.

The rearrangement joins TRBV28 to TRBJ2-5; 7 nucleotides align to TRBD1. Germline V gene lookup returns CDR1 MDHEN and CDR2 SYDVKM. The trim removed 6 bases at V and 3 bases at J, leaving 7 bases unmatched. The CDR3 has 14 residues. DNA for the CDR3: TGTGCCAGCAGGGGATCCGGGACAGAAGAGACCCAGTACTTC. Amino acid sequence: CASRGSGTEETQYF.

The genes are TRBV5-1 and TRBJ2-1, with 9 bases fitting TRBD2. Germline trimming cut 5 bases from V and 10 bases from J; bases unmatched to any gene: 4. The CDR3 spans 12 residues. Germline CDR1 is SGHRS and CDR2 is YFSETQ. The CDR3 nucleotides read TGCGCCAGCAGTAGACTAGCGGAGGAGCAGTTCTTC. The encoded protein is CASSRLAEEQFF.

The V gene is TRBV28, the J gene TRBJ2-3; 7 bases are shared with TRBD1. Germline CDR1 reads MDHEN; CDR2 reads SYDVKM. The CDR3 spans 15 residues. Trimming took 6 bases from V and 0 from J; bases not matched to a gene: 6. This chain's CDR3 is CASSIGTASTDTQYF. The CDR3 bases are TGTGCCAGCAGCATAGGGACAGCAAGCACAGATACGCAGTATTTT.

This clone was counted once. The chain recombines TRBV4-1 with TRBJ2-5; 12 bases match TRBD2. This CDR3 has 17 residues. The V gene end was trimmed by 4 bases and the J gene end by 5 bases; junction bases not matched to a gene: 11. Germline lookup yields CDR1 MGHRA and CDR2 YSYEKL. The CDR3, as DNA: TGCGCCAGCAGCCCTTATTCTAGCGGGGGGGCCTCCGAGACCCAGTACTTC. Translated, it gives CASSPYSSGGASETQYF.

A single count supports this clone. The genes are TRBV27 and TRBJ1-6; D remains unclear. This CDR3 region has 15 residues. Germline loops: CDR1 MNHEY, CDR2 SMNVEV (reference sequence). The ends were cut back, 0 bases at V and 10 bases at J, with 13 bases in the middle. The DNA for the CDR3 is TGTGCCAGCAGTTTATCGCCCGGGAGCTCCTCACCCCTCCACTTT. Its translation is CASSLSPGSSSPLHF.

CDR3 region: CASMRQTNEKLFF. Here the CDR3 DNA reads TGTGCCAGCATGCGGCAGACTAATGAAAAACTGTTTTTT. The rearrangement joins TRBV12-3 or TRBV12-4 to TRBJ1-4; no clear D. CDR3 length equals 13 residues. V shed 7 bases and J shed 2 bases, with 8 bases lying between them.

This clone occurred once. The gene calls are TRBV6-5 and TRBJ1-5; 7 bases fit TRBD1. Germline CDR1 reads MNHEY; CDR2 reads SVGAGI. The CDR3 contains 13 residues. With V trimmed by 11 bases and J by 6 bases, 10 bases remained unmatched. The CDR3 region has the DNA TGTGCCGCTGGGTTGGAGGGGGCTCAGCCCCAGCATTTT. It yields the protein CAAGLEGAQPQHF.

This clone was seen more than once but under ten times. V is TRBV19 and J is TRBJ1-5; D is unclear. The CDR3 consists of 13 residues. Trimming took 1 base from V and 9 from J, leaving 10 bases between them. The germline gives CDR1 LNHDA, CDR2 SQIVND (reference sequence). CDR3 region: CASSIGTNGPQHF. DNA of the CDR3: TGTGCCAGTAGTATAGGTACCAACGGGCCCCAGCATTTT.

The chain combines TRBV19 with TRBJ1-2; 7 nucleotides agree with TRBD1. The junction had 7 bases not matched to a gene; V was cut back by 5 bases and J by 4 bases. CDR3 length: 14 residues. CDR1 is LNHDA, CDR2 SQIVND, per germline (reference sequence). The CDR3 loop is CASSSSGTAYGYTF. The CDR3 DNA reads TGTGCCAGTAGTTCCTCCGGGACAGCCTATGGCTACACCTTC. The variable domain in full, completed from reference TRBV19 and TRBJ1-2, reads DGGITQSPKYLFRKEGQNVTLSCEQNLNHDAMYWYRQDPGQGLRLIYYSQIVNDFQKGDIAEGYSVSREKKESFPLTVTSAQKNPTAFYLCASSSSGTAYGYTFGSGTRLTVV.

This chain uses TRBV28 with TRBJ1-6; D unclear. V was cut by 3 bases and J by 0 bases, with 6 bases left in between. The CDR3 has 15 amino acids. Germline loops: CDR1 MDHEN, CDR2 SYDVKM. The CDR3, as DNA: TGTGCCAGCAGTTTTATTCTCTCCTATAATTCACCCCTCCACTTT. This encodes CASSFILSYNSPLHF.

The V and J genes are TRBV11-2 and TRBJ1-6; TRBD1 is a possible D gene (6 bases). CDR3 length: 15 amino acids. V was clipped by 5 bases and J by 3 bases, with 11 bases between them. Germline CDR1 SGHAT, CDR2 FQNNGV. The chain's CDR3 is CASSQGQNYNSPLHF. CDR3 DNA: TGTGCCAGCAGCCAAGGACAGAACTATAATTCACCCCTCCACTTT. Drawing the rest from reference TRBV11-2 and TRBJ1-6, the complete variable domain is EAGVAQSPRYKIIEKRQSVAFWCNPISGHATLYWYQQILGQGPKLLIQFQNNGVVDDSQLPKDRFSAERLKGVDSTLKIQPAKLEDSAVYLCASSQGQNYNSPLHFGNGTRLTVT.

CDR3 sequence: CASSQGGRRNQPQHF. CDR3 in DNA: TGTGCCAGCAGCCAAGGAGGCAGACGCAATCAGCCCCAGCATTTT. This chain uses TRBV3-1 (or the pseudogene TRBV3-2) with TRBJ1-5; no definite D call. Trimming took off 1 base at V and 2 bases at J, with 9 bases between the two ends. There are 15 residues in the CDR3. Per germline, CDR1 LGHDT and CDR2 YNNKEL (reference sequence).

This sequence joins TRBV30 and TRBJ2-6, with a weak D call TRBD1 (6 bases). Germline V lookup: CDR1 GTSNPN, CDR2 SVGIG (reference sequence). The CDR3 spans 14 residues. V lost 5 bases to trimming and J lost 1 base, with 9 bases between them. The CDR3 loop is CAWQQGSGANVLTF. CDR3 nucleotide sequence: TGTGCCTGGCAACAGGGATCTGGGGCCAACGTCCTGACTTTC.

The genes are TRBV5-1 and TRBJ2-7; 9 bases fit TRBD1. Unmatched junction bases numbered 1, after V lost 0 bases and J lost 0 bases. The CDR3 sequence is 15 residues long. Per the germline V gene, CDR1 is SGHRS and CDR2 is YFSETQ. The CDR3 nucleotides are TGCGCCAGCAGCTTGGGGGACAGGGACTCCTACGAGCAGTACTTC. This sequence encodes CASSLGDRDSYEQYF.

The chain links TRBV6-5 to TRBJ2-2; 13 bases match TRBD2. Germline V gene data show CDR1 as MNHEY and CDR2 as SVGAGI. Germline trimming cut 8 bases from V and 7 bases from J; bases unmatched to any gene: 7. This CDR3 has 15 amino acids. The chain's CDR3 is CASLTSGGAGGELFF. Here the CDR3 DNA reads TGTGCCAGCCTAACTAGCGGGGGGGCCGGCGGGGAGCTGTTTTTT.

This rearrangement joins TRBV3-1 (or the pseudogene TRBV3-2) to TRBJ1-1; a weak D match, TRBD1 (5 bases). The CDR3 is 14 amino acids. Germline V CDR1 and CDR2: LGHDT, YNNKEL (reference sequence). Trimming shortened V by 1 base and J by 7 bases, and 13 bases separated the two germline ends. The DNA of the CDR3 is TGTGCCAGCAGCCAAGGCAGGGCCGGGGGTGAAGCTTTCTTT. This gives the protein CASSQGRAGGEAFF.

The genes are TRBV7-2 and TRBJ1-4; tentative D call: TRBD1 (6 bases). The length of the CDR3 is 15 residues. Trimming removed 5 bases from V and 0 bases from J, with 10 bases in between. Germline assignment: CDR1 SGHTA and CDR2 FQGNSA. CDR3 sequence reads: CASSIRGPTNEKLFF. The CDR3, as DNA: TGTGCCAGCAGCATCAGGGGCCCAACTAATGAAAAACTGTTTTTT.